This T cell receptor (beta chain) was captured in a study of blood T cell repertoires in COVID-19. Study at large: Samples of COVID-19 (acute and convalescent) were obtained from the United States, Italy and Spain.

As originally analysed: It was from reference gene primer amplification that nucleated cell counts were estimated. Clones were sequenced by immunoSEQ multiplex PCR, and TCRdb holds only the in-frame ones, with some missing. V, J and clone size were drawn from that table, and D and trimming were deduced from the DNA. The sample has 280,000 or so clones, roughly 86% seen once; the top ten hold 9.4%. Trimming stripped 7 bases from V and 0 bases from J, with 19 bases between. Germline CDR1 is LNHDA and CDR2 is SQIVND (reference sequence). CDR3 length: 17 residues. The TCR was taken from a man aged 18 to 29 with active or convalescent COVID-19. Sequenced material: peripheral blood. This sequence joins TRBV19 and TRBJ1-5, with D perhaps TRBD1 (6 bases). The DNA of the CDR3 is TGTGCCAGTAAGTTCAAGGGGACACATTATAGCAATCAGCCCCAGCATTTT. It specifies CASKFKGTHYSNQPQHF. Full variable domain (missing parts from reference TRBV19 and TRBJ1-5): DGGITQSPKYLFRKEGQNVTLSCEQNLNHDAMYWYRQDPGQGLRLIYYSQIVNDFQKGDIAEGYSVSREKKESFPLTVTSAQKNPTAFYLCASKFKGTHYSNQPQHFGDGTRLSIL.